The rows below give T cell receptor beta chains drawn from one sample of a study of cytomegalovirus exposure and HLA in healthy donors. Repertoires were generated with immunoSEQ multiplex PCR, while TCRdb's copy carries only in-frame clones and drops some. The top ten hold under 8.5% of the sample, which has approximately 85,000 clones, around four fifths seen once. Sequencing was done on a sample of PBMCs. The source is a man aged 25 to 45 in good health and CMV-seronegative. Each CDR3 is given with its conserved first and last residue. A D gene is named only where the DNA matches it firmly. Size values are once, few and many counts, or a class for expanded clones, and some rows have none.

D	V	J	length	size	DNA	CDR3
.	TRBV27	TRBJ1-3	14	.	TGTGCCAGCAGTGTCACTCACTCTGGAAACACCATATATTTT	CASSVTHSGNTIYF
.	TRBV6-1	TRBJ1-2	15	.	TGTGCCAGCAGTGAATCGGAGGAAGGAAGCTATGGCTACACCTTC	CASSESEEGSYGYTF
TRBD1	TRBV5-1	TRBJ1-6	15	.	TGCGCCAGCAAAACGGGGGACAGAAGGAATTCACCCCTCCACTTT	CASKTGDRRNSPLHF
.	TRBV21-1	TRBJ2-7	16	.	TGTGCCAGCAGCAACCAGGGACAGGGTTTCTCCTACGAGCAGTACTTC	CASSNQGQGFSYEQYF
.	TRBV10-1	TRBJ2-7	16	.	TGCGCCAGCAGTGAGTCGCGGGCGGGGCCCCCCTACGAGCAGTACTTC	CASSESRAGPPYEQYF
.	TRBV2	TRBJ2-5	12	.	TGTGCCAGCAACCCTGTGGGGGGGACCCAGTACTTC	CASNPVGGTQYF
TRBD2	TRBV4-1	TRBJ2-1	20	few	TGCGCCAGCAGCCAAGACAAGGGACTAGCGGGAAGGAACTCCTACAATGAGCAGTTCTTC	CASSQDKGLAGRNSYNEQFF
TRBD2	TRBV7-2	TRBJ2-3	14	few	TGTGCCAGCAGCCCTAGCGGGGTAACAGATACGCAGTATTTT	CASSPSGVTDTQYF
.	TRBV27	TRBJ2-1	15	.	TGTGCCAGCAAGAAGACAGGTCATGTGCACAATGAGCAGTTCTTC	CASKKTGHVHNEQFF
.	TRBV30	TRBJ1-5	13	.	TGTGCCTGGAGTGGGGAGGGCAATCAGCCCCAGCATTTT	CAWSGEGNQPQHF
TRBD1	TRBV2	TRBJ1-1	12	few	TGTGCCAGCGTACAGGGGTACACTGAAGCTTTCTTT	CASVQGYTEAFF
.	TRBV10-3	TRBJ1-4	12	.	TGTGCCCCCCTGGGGAGGAGGGAAAAACTGTTTTTT	CAPLGRREKLFF
TRBD2	TRBV5-1	TRBJ2-2	18	.	TGCGCCAGCAGCTACCGGGGGAAGCGGGGACCGAACACCGGGGAGCTGTTTTTT	CASSYRGKRGPNTGELFF
TRBD1	TRBV13	TRBJ1-1	16	few	TGTGCCAGCAGCCCCACCGTCCGACAGGGCTGGACTGAAGCTTTCTTT	CASSPTVRQGWTEAFF
TRBD1	TRBV5-1	TRBJ1-2	14	.	TGCGCCAGCAGCTTGGACAGGGGAATCTATGGCTACACCTTC	CASSLDRGIYGYTF
TRBD1	TRBV25-1	TRBJ1-2	14	.	TGTGCCAGCAGTACAGGGGACGCTAACTATGGCTACACCTTC	CASSTGDANYGYTF
.	TRBV7-2	TRBJ2-1	13	.	TGTGCCAGCAGCCAGGGTAATTCACGTGAGCAGTTCTTC	CASSQGNSREQFF
TRBD1	TRBV25-1	TRBJ2-5	17	.	TGTGCCAGCAGTGATTCCCCGGGACAGGAGCTCCCCGAGACCCAGTACTTC	CASSDSPGQELPETQYF
.	TRBV6-1	TRBJ1-2	15	.	TGTGCCAGCAGTGATGGGGGAAGCGGGTACTATGGCTACACCTTC	CASSDGGSGYYGYTF
TRBD1	TRBV19	TRBJ2-7	16	.	TGTGCCAGTAGTAGAAACAGGGGGAAGGGGTCCTACGAGCAGTACTTC	CASSRNRGKGSYEQYF
TRBD1	TRBV30	TRBJ1-2	15	few	TGTGCCTGGAGGATTGGACAGGGTATTAGCTATGGCTACACCTTC	CAWRIGQGISYGYTF
.	TRBV5-1	TRBJ1-1	14	.	TGCGCCAGCAGCTTCTCGGTATTGAACACTGAAGCTTTCTTT	CASSFSVLNTEAFF
.	TRBV2	TRBJ2-3	14	.	TGTGCCAGCAGTGACAGTGCTAGCACAGATACGCAGTATTTT	CASSDSASTDTQYF
TRBD2	TRBV7-3	TRBJ2-7	16	.	TGTGCCAGCAGCTTAACCGGGGCTAGCGGGTCCTACGAGCAGTACTTC	CASSLTGASGSYEQYF
.	TRBV18	TRBJ2-5	13	.	TGTGCCAGCTCACCCGTAGTGGAAGAGACCCAGTACTTC	CASSPVVEETQYF
.	TRBV30	TRBJ1-5	16	.	TGTGCCTGGAGTCTAGGAGGGGTGATCAGCAATCAGCCCCAGCATTTT	CAWSLGGVISNQPQHF
TRBD2	TRBV7-2	TRBJ2-5	17	.	TGTGCCAGCAGCTTAGAGGGACTAGCGGGAGGGCAGGGGACCCAGTACTTC	CASSLEGLAGGQGTQYF
TRBD2	TRBV13	TRBJ2-1	12	.	TGTGCCAGCAGCTCAAATAGCGGGGAGCAGTTCTTC	CASSSNSGEQFF
.	TRBV9	TRBJ2-3	16	.	TGTGCCAGCAGCGTAGCAAGCGCCACTAGCACAGATACGCAGTATTTT	CASSVASATSTDTQYF
TRBD2	TRBV28	TRBJ2-7	18	once	TGTGCCAGCAGTCCCCCGGCGGGGGGCGTGAGGAAGGCCTACGAGCAGTACTTC	CASSPPAGGVRKAYEQYF
TRBD1	TRBV2	TRBJ2-3	11	.	TGTGCCAGCAGTTCAGGGGGTACGCAGTATTTT	CASSSGGTQYF
TRBD1	TRBV14	TRBJ1-2	16	.	TGTGCCAGCAGCCGTCTAAGTCAGGGGGCCGACTATGGCTACACCTTC	CASSRLSQGADYGYTF
TRBD1	TRBV6-4	TRBJ1-6	13	.	TGTGCCAGCAGCGGTGACAGGGGCTCACCCCTCCACTTT	CASSGDRGSPLHF
TRBD2	TRBV28	TRBJ2-7	14	.	TGTGCCAGCAGCCCCACGGGGGGGTCAGGCGAGCAGTACTTC	CASSPTGGSGEQYF
TRBD1	TRBV2	TRBJ1-2	13	.	TGTGCCAGCTACAGGGGCACTAACTATGGCTACACCTTC	CASYRGTNYGYTF
.	TRBV6-5	TRBJ1-5	15	.	TGTGCCAGCAGTTACGGGGGGGGAACCAATCAGCCCCAGCATTTT	CASSYGGGTNQPQHF
TRBD1	TRBV5-5	TRBJ2-7	14	few	TGTGCCAGCAGCCCCACAGGGGGCTCCTACGAGCAGTACTTC	CASSPTGGSYEQYF
TRBD1	TRBV27	TRBJ2-7	16	.	TGTGCCAGCAGTTTATATGTAGGGACAGGGGTTAACGAGCAGTACTTC	CASSLYVGTGVNEQYF
.	TRBV7-9	TRBJ1-1	14	.	TGTGCCAGCAGCTCCAGGGTCATGAACACTGAAGCTTTCTTT	CASSSRVMNTEAFF
TRBD1	TRBV5-1	TRBJ2-7	12	.	TGCGCCAGCAGCTTGGATACAGGGGGGCAGTACTTC	CASSLDTGGQYF
TRBD1	TRBV5-1	TRBJ1-1	14	.	TGCGCCAGCAGGCCTACAGGGGCGAACACTGAAGCTTTCTTT	CASRPTGANTEAFF
.	TRBV28	TRBJ1-6	15	.	TGTGCCAGCAGTTTAGGCGGAGAACTGAATTCACCCCTCCACTTT	CASSLGGELNSPLHF
.	TRBV28	TRBJ1-4	14	few	TGTGCCAGCAGTTTCATGGACAGCGATGAAAAACTGTTTTTT	CASSFMDSDEKLFF
TRBD2	TRBV6-1	TRBJ2-1	15	.	TGTGCCAGCAGTGAAGGGGGACTAGCGAATGATGAGCAGTTCTTC	CASSEGGLANDEQFF
.	TRBV5-4	TRBJ2-7	13	.	TGTGCCAGCAGCTTGGAACCTAGCGACGAGCAGTACTTC	CASSLEPSDEQYF
.	TRBV28	TRBJ1-5	15	.	TGTGCCACCTGTACACCCTCGCTAGGCAATCAGCCCCAGCATTTT	CATCTPSLGNQPQHF
.	TRBV6-5	TRBJ2-7	14	.	TGTGCCAGCAGTCCAGGCAGGGGAACCTACGAGCAGTACTTC	CASSPGRGTYEQYF
TRBD1	TRBV6-1	TRBJ1-3	22	.	TGTGCCAGCAGTGAAGCACCCTCGACAGGGGGCCGCCTAATTACCTCTGGAAACACCATATATTTT	CASSEAPSTGGRLITSGNTIYF
TRBD2	TRBV5-4	TRBJ2-3	15	.	TGTGCCAGCAGCTTTAGCGGGGGGGTGGCAGATACGCAGTATTTT	CASSFSGGVADTQYF
TRBD1	TRBV6-6	TRBJ2-7	15	.	TGTGCCAGCAGTTACGGCAGGGGGTCTACCTACGAGCAGTACTTC	CASSYGRGSTYEQYF
.	TRBV5-1	TRBJ1-1	15	.	TGCGCCAGCAGCCCTTCGGGCGGGAGGAACACTGAAGCTTTCTTT	CASSPSGGRNTEAFF
.	TRBV30	TRBJ2-3	16	once	TGTGCCTGGAGTGCACGGGACTCCAGAAGGACAGATACGCAGTATTTT	CAWSARDSRRTDTQYF
TRBD1	TRBV5-1	TRBJ2-7	14	.	TGCGCCAGCAGCTACCGGACAGGGGGCTACGAGCAGTACTTC	CASSYRTGGYEQYF